This T cell receptor beta chain originates from a study of blood T cell repertoires in COVID-19. Study in general: Some COVID-19 samples were acute and others convalescent; all came from the United States, Italy and Spain. T cells, B-cell-depleted T cells, or PBMCs provided the cDNA or gDNA that served as material.

In the original analysis: Reference gene primers were amplified, and this amplification served to estimate nucleated cell counts. The data were produced by immunoSEQ multiplex PCR, yet TCRdb's version contains in-frame clones alone and is incomplete. V, J and clone size were drawn from that table, and D and trimming were deduced from the DNA. The sample lists over 200,000 clones, 83% occurring once. The trim removed 4 bases at V and 12 bases at J, leaving 7 bases unmatched. This CDR3 spans 13 amino acids. Germline V CDR1 and CDR2: MNHEY, SVGEGT. Recruited during active infection, patients (from Seattle) were subsequently followed longitudinally.

This sequence was found in a woman aged 25 to 39 with COVID-19, enrolled during active disease. The material sequenced was peripheral blood. The rearrangement joins TRBV6-2 or TRBV6-3 to TRBJ2-3; 10 positions agree with TRBD2. The CDR3 sequence: CASSSYLAGAQYF. The DNA of the CDR3 is TGTGCCAGCAGTTCTTATCTAGCGGGGGCCCAGTATTTT.